These 20 T cell receptor beta chains originate from one sample sequenced in a study of T cells in Graves' hyperthyroidism and ophthalmopathy. The CDR3 regions of TCR beta were amplified from RNA transcripts. The HTBI primer set was used in a first-round RT-PCR of the TCR CDR3. TCRdb reprocessed the multiplex PCR reads with MiXCR, giving one entry per CDR3 protein. The sample includes about 360,000 distinct CDR3 sequences, around a quarter of them seen just once. The specimen was blood. Source of these receptors: a man in his fifties with Graves' hyperthyroidism.

This clonotype was seen many times. The CDR3 DNA reads TGTGCCAGCAGTTTAACGGGGATAGGCACAGATACGCAGTATTTT. Translating it yields CASSLTGIGTDTQYF. The genes are TRBV28 and TRBJ2-3; D may be TRBD2 (5 bases). The CDR3 covers 15 residues. Germline V gene sequence: CDR1 MDHEN, CDR2 SYDVKM. V was pared by 2 bases and J by 1 base, with 10 bases between.

This clonotype has more than one count but fewer than ten. The gene calls are TRBV12-5 and TRBJ2-1; D unclear. V was pared by 2 bases and J by 6 bases, with 14 bases between. CDR3 length: 15 amino acids. Per the germline V gene, CDR1 is LGHNT and CDR2 is FRNRAP. The DNA of the CDR3 is TGTGCTAGTGGTTTGAAACAAGGAGCCGGCAATGAGCAGTTCTTC. Amino acid sequence: CASGLKQGAGNEQFF.

This clonotype was seen more than once but under ten times. The CDR3 nucleotides read TGTGCCAGCATCCAAGGACATAACAAAGTCTACGAGCAGTACTTC. This sequence encodes CASIQGHNKVYEQYF. The chain combines TRBV2 with TRBJ2-7; TRBD1 might be the D (5 bases). Trimming pared 7 bases from V and 3 bases from J, leaving 19 bases between. From germline, CDR1 is SNHLY and CDR2 FYNNEI. The CDR3 has 15 residues.

The chain carries TRBV10-1 and TRBJ1-2; D is unclear. V was cut by 2 bases and J by 4 bases, with 14 bases left in between. The germline gives CDR1 WNHNN, CDR2 SYGVQD (reference sequence). The CDR3 consists of 15 residues. CDR3 DNA sequence: TGCGCCAGCAGTGAGACGGCCAGGCCAGGCTATGGCTACACCTTC. Protein: CASSETARPGYGYTF.

This clonotype was detected only a few times. The DNA of the CDR3 is TGTGCCAGTAGTAGCCACCCGGGACAAGGACAAGAGACCCAGTACTTC. This gives the protein CASSSHPGQGQETQYF. The V gene is TRBV19, the J gene TRBJ2-5, with D perhaps matching TRBD1 (6 bases). CDR3 length equals 16 residues. The germline CDR1 and CDR2 sequences are LNHDA and SQIVND (reference sequence). Trimming left V 4 bases short and J 2 bases short, with 17 bases between.

In DNA form, the CDR3 reads TGCAGTGCTAGAGATAGTAGCCAGGGGTGGAACATTCAGTACTTC. It translates to CSARDSSQGWNIQYF. The chain is built from TRBV20-1 and TRBJ2-4; perhaps TRBD1 as D (6 bases). The CDR3 loop spans 15 amino acids. The V and J ends lost 0 bases and 7 bases respectively, with 16 bases between them. Germline values: CDR1 DFQATT, CDR2 SNEGSKA (reference sequence).

V is TRBV27 and J is TRBJ2-3, with 8 bases matching TRBD2. V lost 0 bases and J lost 1; bases outside the gene matches: 3. From germline, CDR1 is MNHEY and CDR2 SMNVEV (reference sequence). This CDR3 contains 16 residues. The DNA of the CDR3 is TGTGCCAGCAGTTTATCGAGAGCGGGGGGCACAGATACGCAGTATTTT. This sequence encodes CASSLSRAGGTDTQYF.

A word on this clonotype: This may be a read error: a much more frequent sequence differs by one nucleotide. The chain joins TRBV7-3 to TRBJ2-1; D ambiguous. With the DNA end fitting TRBJ2-7 better, the J assignment may be wrong. Germline CDR1 SGHTA, CDR2 FQGTGA. The CDR3 length is 13 residues. DNA for the CDR3: TGTGCCAGGAGCTTATCCGCGGACGGTGAGCAGTACTTC. Its translation is CARSLSADGEQYF.

The J gene is TRBJ1-2, the V gene TRBV30, with TRBD1 identical over 7 bases. Trimming at V came to 2 bases and at J to 3 bases, leaving 3 bases not matched to a gene. The CDR3 totals 13 residues. Germline V gives CDR1 GTSNPN, CDR2 SVGIG (reference sequence). The CDR3 DNA reads TGTGCCTGGAGTCAGGGGGGTGACTATGGCTACACCTTC. Protein product: CAWSQGGDYGYTF.

This clonotype was seen only a few times. The chain links TRBV9 to TRBJ1-1; 8 positions agree with TRBD1. The J segment lost 12 bases and the V segment lost 3 bases, leaving 10 bases of the junction unmatched. CDR3 length: 13 amino acids. The germline CDR1 and CDR2 sequences are SGDLS and YYNGEE. In DNA, the CDR3 is TGTGCCAGCAGCGGGAGCCCAGGGGGCAAGCCTTTCTTT. It codes for CASSGSPGGKPFF.

As regards this clonotype: The junction does not match germline at one end; this may be a read error. This rearrangement joins TRBV5-1 to TRBJ2-1; 12 nucleotides agree with TRBD2. The length of the CDR3 is 20 residues. In germline, CDR1 is SGHRS, CDR2 YFSETQ. The CDR3, as DNA: TGCGTCAGCAGCTGCCCTCTTCTAGCGGGAGGGCCCCCAAGGGAGGATGAGCAGTTCTTC. This codes for CVSSCPLLAGGPPREDEQFF.

This clonotype appeared many times. J is TRBJ2-5 and V is TRBV7-3; D possibly matches TRBD1 or TRBD2 (6 bases each). CDR1 and CDR2 from the germline V gene are SGHTA and FQGTGA. This CDR3 has 13 residues. The germline V and J ends were trimmed by 3 bases and 3 bases, with 8 bases remaining between them. Written as DNA, the CDR3 is TGTGCCAGCAGCTTCGGGGGCAAAGAGACCCAGTACTTC. This sequence encodes CASSFGGKETQYF.

V usage is TRBV5-1 and J usage is TRBJ2-7; 8 nucleotides line up with TRBD2. CDR1 SGHRS and CDR2 YFSETQ come from the germline V gene. The trim removed 3 bases at V and 3 bases at J, leaving 11 bases unmatched. This CDR3 spans 16 amino acids. CDR3 sequence (DNA): TGCGCCAGCAGCTACTCCGGGGGACTAGATATCTACGAGCAGTACTTC. It translates to CASSYSGGLDIYEQYF.

This clonotype was observed a handful of times. The gene calls are TRBV7-3 and TRBJ2-7; 10 nucleotides agree with TRBD1. The CDR3 spans 14 residues. The germline CDR1 and CDR2 sequences are SGHTA and FQGTGA. V lost 5 bases, J lost 7 bases, and 8 bases stayed unmatched. CDR3 DNA sequence: TGTGCCAGCAGCAGCGGACAGGGGGTTGGGGAGCAGTACTTC. It translates to CASSSGQGVGEQYF.

J is TRBJ2-5 and V is TRBV7-9; possible D gene TRBD1, 6 bases. Trimming stripped 5 bases from V and 0 bases from J, with 7 bases between. CDR1 SEHNR and CDR2 FQNEAQ come from the germline V gene (reference sequence). The CDR3 length is 13 residues. For the CDR3, the DNA is TGTGCCAGCAGCGGGGACAACCAAGAGACCCAGTACTTC. Translated, it gives CASSGDNQETQYF.

This clonotype was detected only a few times. This chain connects TRBV28 to TRBJ2-5, with 7 bases fitting TRBD2. Germline V CDR1 and CDR2: MDHEN, SYDVKM. The CDR3 length is 15 residues. With V trimmed by 4 bases and J by 5 bases, 10 bases remained unmatched. The CDR3: CASSSYLTSSETQYF. The CDR3 DNA follows: TGTGCCAGCAGTTCCTACTTGACTAGCTCGGAGACCCAGTACTTC.

The rearrangement joins TRBV20-1 to TRBJ2-5, with 12 bases lining up with TRBD1. CDR1 is DFQATT and CDR2 is SNEGSKA in the germline V gene (reference sequence). After removal of 0 bases from V and 5 bases from J, the junction contained 7 bases not matched to a gene. CDR3 length: 16 amino acids. The CDR3 DNA sequence: TGCAGTGCTAGAGATCCCGGGACAGGGGGCAGGGAGACCCAGTACTTC. Protein: CSARDPGTGGRETQYF.

The chain recombines TRBV15 with TRBJ2-1; the D is unclear. The CDR3 covers 12 residues. Trimming stripped 1 base from V and 7 bases from J, with 5 bases between. Germline V gene lookup returns CDR1 LNHNV and CDR2 YYDKDF (reference sequence). CDR3 DNA sequence: TGTGCCACCAGCAGAGTCCATAATGAGCAGTTCTTC. Protein: CATSRVHNEQFF.

CDR3 loop: CASSDTGTRMFTQYF. The CDR3 DNA reads TGTGCCAGCAGTGACACCGGGACCCGCATGTTTACGCAGTATTTT. The chain links TRBV2 to TRBJ2-3; D may be TRBD1 or TRBD2 (5 bases each). Germline V gives CDR1 SNHLY, CDR2 FYNNEI. V was pared by 3 bases and J by 8 bases, with 18 bases between. The CDR3 sequence is 15 residues long.

The J gene is TRBJ2-1, the V gene TRBV6-2 or TRBV6-3, with D possibly being TRBD2 (5 bases). In germline, CDR1 is MNHEY, CDR2 SVGEGT. The CDR3 is 14 residues long. The germline V and J ends were trimmed by 6 bases and 7 bases, with 16 bases remaining between them. Written as DNA, the CDR3 is TGTGCCAGCAGCCCCGGACCCGGCGGGAATGAGCAGTTCTTC. Protein: CASSPGPGGNEQFF.